This TCR beta chain was identified during a study of cytomegalovirus exposure and HLA in healthy donors (dated by TCRdb to between 2016 and 2019). In terms of the full investigation: An earlier analysis of 550 to 700 of the donors reported 250 to 300 Gb of sequence data and some 120 million unique TCR beta sequences from around 200 million T cells. All discovery cohort repertoires had been generated on a single sequencing platform. A later genetic analysis used genome-wide SNP genotypes for about three fifths of the 666 donors, treating that subset as a discovery cohort. Rather than drawing on any new phenotypic data, the later analysis identified candidate immune exposures from TCR beta sequences and the way those sequences occurred across donors. Four to six DR-DQ haplotypes were handled as single units for association and clustering because linkage in the cohort was strong. Along with the roughly 670-subject first cohort, a separate validation cohort of over 90 different subjects was used. The study was designed to test whether signatures of past pathogen exposure could be identified by cataloging public T cell receptors. Of the roughly 390 genotyped donors, less than 85% were placed in the genetic ancestry cluster associated with self-reported Caucasian donors. In a later analysis, previously published TCR beta repertoires from about 640 donors were re-analyzed and high-resolution HLA genotyping was added so that TCR occurrence patterns could be studied. The number of donors typed differed by locus, with 629-630 for A, B, C, DRB1 and DQB1, roughly 520 for DQA1, approximately 580 for DPA1, and 400 to 490 for DPB1. HLA typing covered class I and class II loci at four-digit resolution. In an earlier analysis of a few hundred of the donors, high-throughput TCR beta sequencing was used to judge whether each TCR beta V gene segment behaved as functional or pseudogenic. Using immunosequencing, the study profiled T cell repertoires from about 650 subjects and related those repertoires to cytomegalovirus serostatus. The study combined high-throughput TCR immunosequencing, statistical association of individual TCRs with disease status, and machine learning to predict cytomegalovirus infection status. About 330 gigabases of sequencing data and roughly 80 million unique TCR sequences made up an early release that covered approximately 700 HLA-typed donors. Across some 400 genotyped donors of the cohort, an average of roughly 200,000 unique TCR beta nucleotide sequences per donor were sequenced, and approximately 19% of those sequences were non-productive. Donor age, sex, ethnicity and CMV serostatus were collected together with the repertoire data.

The cohort was made up of 666 healthy bone marrow donors. Cohort members were all nominally healthy when sampled, although unrecorded immune exposures were likely present. The donor was CMV seronegative and was included in the group of under 450 seronegative cohort members. Every donor gave a peripheral blood sample, and the peripheral blood mononuclear cells from that sample were used for TCR beta sequencing. Genomic DNA extraction from the blood cell samples was performed with the Qiagen DNeasy Blood Extraction Kit. Libraries came from the immunoSEQ multiplex PCR assay. For the multiplex PCR, a mixture combining 60 forward primers for TCR Vbeta segments and 13 reverse primers for TCR Jbeta segments was used. The CDR3 region of rearranged TCR beta genes was amplified from genomic DNA by a multiplex PCR assay. The amplified TCR beta libraries were sequenced on the Illumina HiSeq System as 87-base-pair reads. As for the original processing: A later analysis tallied some 79 million unique TCR beta chains across the 660 or so repertoires, and about 12 million of those chains were shared by two or more donors. Raw reads were error-corrected and collapsed into unique sequences by a nearest-neighbor algorithm in which closely related sequences were merged to remove PCR and sequencing errors. CDR3 sequences were aligned to IMGT reference sequences to assign V, D and J gene segments. Each retained sequence needed at least a six-nucleotide match to both a V gene segment and a J gene segment. A rearrangement counted as productive if the CDR3 had no stop codons and remained in frame with V and J, and every other rearrangement counted as non-productive. CDR3 was defined by IMGT convention, running from the second conserved V-encoded cysteine to the conserved J-encoded phenylalanine. The earlier analysis of some 580 of the donors excluded any sequence lacking an unambiguous match to a single V gene segment. An earlier analysis of fewer than 750 of the donors classified V segments as functional when productive rearrangements were above 56.7% and as segregating when the standard deviation between donors was above 5%. To diagnose cytomegalovirus status from the catalog of TCR beta chain sequences, a statistical classification framework was built. In a later analysis, V and J genes were assigned by comparing TCR nucleotide sequences against IMGT/GENE-DB human TR gene sequences. The TCRdist pipeline was used in a later analysis to assign CDR3 sequences and most-parsimonious VDJ recombination scenarios. A later analysis defined each TCR beta chain by its CDR3 amino acid sequence plus V-gene family, and excluded reads lacking a unique V-gene family. To address suspected cross-contamination and a sequencing artifact, a later analysis removed roughly 640 highly shared, low-generation-probability nucleotide sequences. In a later analysis, a clonal expansion index was calculated for each public chain from normalized within-repertoire ranks of inferred template counts. Generation probabilities in a later analysis came from a VDJ recombination model fitted to out-of-frame rearrangements, and those results were checked against IGoR. Hypergeometric tests were used in a later analysis to score TCR-TCR, TCR-HLA and TCR-CMV co-occurrence, with a repertoire-size bias correction applied to the TCR pairs. A later analysis estimated false discovery rates by permuting HLA or CMV assignments 20 times. In a later analysis, co-occurring TCRs were grouped using DBSCAN, with TCRdist sequence similarity added in when clustering inside HLA-allele-positive subsets. For co-occurrence clustering, repertoires with fewer than 30,000 or more than 120,000 public chains were excluded, along with four to six repertoires with anomalous nucleotide sharing. The source is immuneACCESS, and TCRdb retained only in-frame sequences with V and J called. Part of the clones is not carried over; for the studies checked, unresolved V genes explain less than half of this, and the remainder is unexplained. V and J calls and clone size follow that table, whereas D and trimming were derived from the DNA. The sample has around 200,000 clones on record, around four fifths of them singletons. Around 0.75% of the sample is in the top ten clones.

Overall study results and their limits: In a later analysis, TCR association rates were found to vary across HLA loci, with the most associated TCRs seen for DRB1 alleles and the fewest for HLA-C alleles. A cluster of highly shared sequence variants was judged likely to be a technical artifact of the sequencing pipeline. Cytomegalovirus status was reported to be diagnosed by the classifier with high specificity and sensitivity in both the original and validation cohorts. In a later analysis, HLA-associated TCR beta chains showed more clonal expansion and lower generation probabilities than non-associated chains that were equally common. Because HLA typing was missing for some donors at each locus, association tests included only the typed subset. An earlier analysis of some 590 of the donors showed that most TCR beta V segments appeared in productive rearrangements either about 87% or about 30% of the time, which broadly matched IMGT annotations. In a later genetic analysis, fewer N-insertions in productive TCRs were reported among donors in an Asian-associated ancestry cluster than the approximately 670-donor mean. According to a later analysis, parvovirus B19, influenza, CMV and Epstein-Barr virus appeared linked to several top co-occurrence clusters. Because the 87-base-pair reads could not distinguish some IMGT-functional V segments, including TRBV6-2 and TRBV6-3, those segments were excluded. According to a later analysis, most CMV-associated TCR beta chains appeared to be HLA-restricted, and the HLA associations seemed to be driven largely by CMV exposure. An association between a missense DCLRE1C variant and V-gene and J-gene trimming of TCR beta chains was found in a later genetic analysis and replicated in an independent cohort. A few of the identified cytomegalovirus-associated TCR beta chains were confirmed in vitro to be specific for cytomegalovirus antigens. A further reported finding was that TCR beta sequences accurately predicted the HLA-A and HLA-B alleles for most subjects in the first cohort. The presence/absence analyses assumed that sequencing depth was roughly uniform across donors, and that assumption may not be true. Because counts were too low, roughly 17 rarely observed V segments, including chromosome 9 orphons, were left out of the earlier analysis of about 500 of the donors. The cohort was sequenced for TCR beta chains only, and without alpha or paired-chain data the features that could be detected were limited. Assigning TCR associations to individual alleles was difficult when HLA alleles, especially DR and DQ, strongly co-occurred. For the cohort, immune exposure information was limited to CMV serostatus. According to the authors, the approach could potentially be generalized to other disease states and immunological phenotypes. The study gave a list of under 200 TCR beta chains associated with cytomegalovirus. Correlated functional status among segregating V segments might reflect linkage disequilibrium, but an unknown experimental factor could not be ruled out. Specific HLA alleles were associated with 15,000 to 20,000 TCR beta sequences at a false discovery rate of 0.05 in a later analysis. While some public TCRs were present in many individuals, most TCR sequences turned up only very rarely across donors.

CDR1 SGHAT and CDR2 FQNNGV were looked up in the germline V gene. Counted from cysteine to phenylalanine, this CDR3 has 16 amino acids. Here the CDR3 DNA is all that survives: 48 bases in frame from base 1. V is shortened by 6 bases, J by 4 bases, and the region joining them spans 20 bases. About this clone: Its target antigen remains unknown. Nothing much larger sits one base from this clone, and base qualities are not available.

The source material was PBMCs. The sequence joins TRBV11-2 to TRBJ2-3, with a weak D call of TRBD2 (7 bases match). The clonotype was recovered from a woman aged 18-30 years in good health and CMV-seronegative. The CDR3 sequence is CASRRFGGLGSDTQYF. The bases are TGTGCCAGCAGGCGTTTCGGGGGGCTCGGGTCAGATACGCAGTATTTT.